These 21 T cell receptor beta chains share one sample of origin, sequenced in a study of regulatory T cells in long-lasting Graves disease. Regarding time point: persistent/refractory GD, antithyroid drugs over 5 years with positive TRAb. The authors made the TCR library using RNA they extracted from PBMCs. Libraries of TCR beta came from iRepertoire HTBI primers plus Arm-PCR of CDR3 regions. TCRdb re-analysed the multiplex PCR reads in MiXCR, keeping a single row per CDR3 protein. The sample lists about 660,000 distinct CDR3 sequences, about 30% occurring once. The source material was peripheral blood mononuclear cells (PBMCs), sampled when the disease was refractory, from a patient treated with antithyroid drugs. Receptor source: a female donor with Graves disease.

This CDR3 reads CASRDMTSYEQYF. DNA for the CDR3: TGCGCCAGCCGGGACATGACCTCCTACGAGCAGTACTTC. The V and J genes are TRBV10-2 and TRBJ2-7; D possibly corresponds to TRBD1 (6 bases). Germline V gene data show CDR1 as WSHSY and CDR2 as SAAADI. The CDR3 is 13 amino acids. Trimming removed 8 bases from V and 0 bases from J, with 11 bases in between.

The chain is built from TRBV7-6 and TRBJ2-1; the D gene could be TRBD1 or TRBD2 (6 bases each). The ends were cut back, 4 bases at V and 7 bases at J, with 11 bases in the middle. The CDR3 covers 13 residues. Germline values: CDR1 SGHVS, CDR2 FNYEAQ. CDR3 amino acids: CASSSWRGNEQFF. CDR3 DNA sequence: TGTGCCAGCAGCTCCTGGAGGGGGAATGAGCAGTTCTTC.

V and J are TRBV25-1 and TRBJ1-4; D is unclear. Trimming took off 6 bases at V and 5 bases at J, with 13 bases between the two ends. The germline V gene encodes CDR1 MGHDK and CDR2 SYGVNS. The CDR3 contains 14 residues. Here the CDR3 reads CASSQNLINEKLFF. CDR3 coding DNA: TGTGCCAGCAGCCAGAACCTGATCAATGAAAAACTGTTTTTT. Using reference TRBV25-1 and TRBJ1-4 for the parts outside the CDR3, the full variable domain is EADIYQTPRYLVIGTGKKITLECSQTMGHDKMYWYQQDPGMELHLIHYSYGVNSTEKGDLSSESTVSRIRTEHFPLTLESARPSHTSQYLCASSQNLINEKLFFGSGTQLSVL.

The chain is built from TRBV5-1 and TRBJ2-2, with a weak D call TRBD1 (5 bases). V was clipped by 0 bases and J by 1 base, with 7 bases between them. There are 15 residues in the CDR3. The V gene's germline CDR1 is SGHRS and CDR2 YFSETQ. In nucleotides, the CDR3 is TGCGCCAGCAGCTTGGCAAGGGGGAACACCGGGGAGCTGTTTTTT. It is translated as CASSLARGNTGELFF.

This chain connects TRBV19 to TRBJ1-1; 7 bases align to TRBD1. V lost 5 bases and J lost 3; bases outside the gene matches: 6. This CDR3 is 14 amino acids long. Germline V gene sequence: CDR1 LNHDA, CDR2 SQIVND (reference sequence). CDR3 in amino acids: CASSSRRGHTEAFF. In DNA, the CDR3 is TGTGCCAGTAGTTCACGGAGGGGGCACACTGAAGCTTTCTTT.

The chain uses TRBV5-6 and TRBJ1-3; perhaps TRBD1 as D (5 bases). Germline V gives CDR1 SGHDT, CDR2 YYEEEE. CDR3 length: 16 residues. Trimming stripped 4 bases from V and 0 bases from J, with 14 bases between. CDR3 nucleotides: TGTGCCAGCAGCCCGACGGGACTGCGCTCTGGAAACACCATATATTTT. Translating it yields CASSPTGLRSGNTIYF.

This clonotype has a single count. In DNA form, the CDR3 reads TGCGCCAGCAGCCGTTCCGGGGAGACCCAGTACTTC. The encoded protein is CASSRSGETQYF. The rearrangement joins TRBV5-1 to TRBJ2-5; no firm D call. This CDR3 region has 12 residues. The germline V gene encodes CDR1 SGHRS and CDR2 YFSETQ. Trimming took 4 bases from V and 5 from J, leaving 9 bases between them.

V is TRBV10-3 and J is TRBJ1-2; 8 positions match TRBD1. The germline V gene encodes CDR1 ENHRY and CDR2 SYGVKD. The CDR3 spans 14 residues. V lost 4 bases, J lost 2 bases, and 3 bases stayed unmatched. This CDR3 is CAISGRQGNYGYTF. The DNA for the CDR3 is TGTGCCATCAGTGGGCGACAGGGGAACTATGGCTACACCTTC.

The chain is built from TRBV7-2 and TRBJ2-3; D unresolved. The CDR3 sequence is 13 residues long. Germline CDR1 and CDR2: SGHTA and FQGNSA. The V and J ends lost 5 bases and 4 bases respectively, with 10 bases between them. CDR3 loop: CASSLLSSDTQYF. CDR3 in DNA: TGTGCCAGCAGCCTTTTGTCCTCAGATACGCAGTATTTT.

The chain recombines TRBV2 with TRBJ1-3, with D unresolved. The ends were cut back, 6 bases at V and 4 bases at J, with 16 bases in the middle. Germline V gene lookup returns CDR1 SNHLY and CDR2 FYNNEI. The CDR3 runs to 15 residues. Here the CDR3 reads CASRLPLAGGNTIYF. CDR3 sequence (DNA): TGTGCCAGCAGGCTGCCTCTGGCAGGAGGAAACACCATATATTTT.

This clonotype was detected only a few times. A much more abundant neighbour one base away suggests this may be a read error. CDR3 in DNA: TGTGCCAACAGTCACCCACAGGGGACCGGCTACACCTTC. This translates into CANSHPQGTGYTF. V usage is TRBV6-1 and J usage is TRBJ1-2; 7 bases match TRBD1. This CDR3 is built from 13 residues. The germline V gene has CDR1 MNHNS and CDR2 SASEGT.

This clonotype has a count of ten or more. The DNA for the CDR3 is TGTGCCAGCAGTGAAGCAAGACAGGGCGGGGGCTACACCTTC. Translating it yields CASSEARQGGGYTF. The rearrangement joins TRBV6-1 to TRBJ1-2; TRBD1 matches at 7 bases. CDR3 length: 14 residues. After removal of 0 bases from V and 8 bases from J, the junction contained 6 bases not matched to a gene. Germline V CDR1 and CDR2: MNHNS, SASEGT.

This clonotype has just a few counts. The genes are TRBV3-1 and TRBJ1-1; D perhaps matches TRBD1 (5 bases). Per the germline V gene, CDR1 is LGHDT and CDR2 is YNNKEL (reference sequence). The CDR3 runs 15 residues. V was pared by 5 bases and J by 5 bases, with 18 bases between. CDR3 in amino acids: CASSDTQGSRTEAFF. For the CDR3, the DNA is TGTGCCAGCAGCGACACTCAGGGTTCGAGGACTGAAGCTTTCTTT. Variable domain in full (rest from reference TRBV3-1 and TRBJ1-1): DTAVSQTPKYLVTQMGNDKSIKCEQNLGHDTMYWYKQDSKKFLKIMFSYNNKELIINETVPNRFSPKSPDKAHLNLHINSLELGDSAVYFCASSDTQGSRTEAFFGQGTRLTVV.

This clonotype was observed many times. The rearrangement joins TRBV15 to TRBJ2-5, with 7 bases fitting TRBD2. The V and J ends lost 3 bases and 2 bases, in that order; junction bases with no gene match: 6. Germline CDR1 is LNHNV and CDR2 is YYDKDF (reference sequence). The CDR3 covers 15 residues. The CDR3 DNA is TGTGCCACCAGCAGGGGGGACTACGCTCAAGAGACCCAGTACTTC. It specifies CATSRGDYAQETQYF.

The rearrangement uses TRBV12-3 or TRBV12-4 and TRBJ2-3; D is possibly TRBD1 or TRBD2 (6 bases each). The CDR3 length is 14 residues. With 5 bases removed from V and 0 bases from J, the gap between germline ends came to 9 bases. Here the CDR3 DNA reads TGTGCCAGCAGTCAGGGGACTAGCACAGATACGCAGTATTTT. As protein: CASSQGTSTDTQYF.

The chain carries TRBV7-3 and TRBJ1-1; possibly TRBD1 for D (6 bases). Trimming took 1 base from V and 11 from J, leaving 14 bases between them. The V gene's germline CDR1 is SGHTA and CDR2 FQGTGA. The CDR3 loop spans 13 amino acids. The CDR3 loop reads CASSLKGGVAAFF. CDR3 nucleotides: TGTGCCAGCAGCTTAAAGGGGGGGGTTGCCGCTTTCTTT.

The rearrangement joins TRBV11-3 to TRBJ2-2, with D possibly matching TRBD1 (6 bases). Germline V gives CDR1 SGHNT, CDR2 YENEEA. Trimming removed 6 bases at V and 0 bases at J, with 8 bases between. The CDR3 has 14 amino acids. CDR3 DNA: TGTGCCAGCAGGAAGGGGGCGAACACCGGGGAGCTGTTTTTT. This encodes CASRKGANTGELFF.

This clonotype was counted a few times. V and J are TRBV6-5 and TRBJ1-1; D unclear. V was shortened by 0 bases and J by 3 bases, with 14 bases between the two germline ends. Germline assignment: CDR1 MNHEY and CDR2 SVGAGI. The CDR3 has 16 amino acids. The CDR3 DNA follows: TGTGCCAGCAGTTACTCGATAGAAATCAGAGACACTGAAGCTTTCTTT. This encodes CASSYSIEIRDTEAFF.

The chain couples TRBV6-1 to TRBJ2-5; the D is unclear. CDR3 length equals 15 residues. Germline-derived CDR1 and CDR2 are MNHNS and SASEGT. V was clipped by 4 bases and J by 3 bases, with 15 bases between them. This CDR3 is CASSALGGKEETQYF. The CDR3 coding sequence is TGTGCCAGCAGTGCATTGGGCGGCAAGGAAGAGACCCAGTACTTC.

This clonotype was observed at least ten times. The chain employs TRBV6-2 or TRBV6-3 and TRBJ1-1; 8 bases agree with TRBD1. The V and J ends lost 6 bases and 11 bases, in that order; junction bases with no gene match: 8. CDR1 and CDR2 (germline): MNHEY, SVGEGT. The length of the CDR3 is 12 residues. The CDR3 DNA reads as TGTGCCAGCAGAACTACAGGGGGGAAGGCTTTCTTT. It encodes CASRTTGGKAFF.

This clonotype was found a few times. J is TRBJ2-7 and V is TRBV20-1; 7 nucleotides match TRBD2. Trimming cost V 0 bases and J 4 bases; bases outside gene matches: 12. This CDR3 has 16 residues. Per germline, CDR1 DFQATT and CDR2 SNEGSKA (reference sequence). CDR3: CSARDPGGAGLYEQYF. CDR3 DNA: TGCAGTGCTAGAGATCCCGGGGGAGCGGGGCTGTACGAGCAGTACTTC.